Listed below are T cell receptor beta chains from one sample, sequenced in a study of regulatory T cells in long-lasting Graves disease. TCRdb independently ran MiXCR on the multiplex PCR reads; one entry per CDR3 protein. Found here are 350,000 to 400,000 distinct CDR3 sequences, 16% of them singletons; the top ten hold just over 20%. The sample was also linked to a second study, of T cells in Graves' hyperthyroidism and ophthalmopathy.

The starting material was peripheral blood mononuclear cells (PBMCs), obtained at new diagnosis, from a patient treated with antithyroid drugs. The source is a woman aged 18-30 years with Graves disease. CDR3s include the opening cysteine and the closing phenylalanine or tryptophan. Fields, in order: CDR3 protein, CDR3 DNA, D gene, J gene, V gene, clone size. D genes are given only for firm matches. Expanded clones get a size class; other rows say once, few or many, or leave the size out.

CDR3 protein: CASSPPRQAPEAFF
CDR3 DNA: TGTGCCAGCTCACCACCGAGGCAGGCCCCTGAAGCTTTCTTT
D gene: .
J gene: TRBJ1-1
V gene: TRBV18
clone size: many

CDR3 protein: CSANGKLTDTQYF
CDR3 DNA: TGCAGTGCTAACGGAAAACTCACAGATACGCAGTATTTT
D gene: .
J gene: TRBJ2-3
V gene: TRBV20-1
clone size: many

CDR3 protein: CASSWGSDYEQYF
CDR3 DNA: TGTGCCAGCAGCTGGGGGAGCGACTACGAGCAGTACTTC
D gene: .
J gene: TRBJ2-7
V gene: TRBV5-6
clone size: few

CDR3 protein: CATGRGLSSYEQYF
CDR3 DNA: TGTGCCACCGGACGGGGACTGTCATCCTACGAGCAGTACTTC
D gene: .
J gene: TRBJ2-7
V gene: TRBV2
clone size: many

CDR3 protein: CASSRPRDGGNEQYF
CDR3 DNA: TGTGCCAGCAGTCGACCTCGGGACGGCGGCAACGAGCAGTACTTC
D gene: .
J gene: TRBJ2-7
V gene: TRBV28
clone size: .

CDR3 protein: CAISENEKLFF
CDR3 DNA: TGTGCCATCAGTGAGAATGAAAAACTGTTTTTT
D gene: .
J gene: TRBJ1-4
V gene: TRBV10-3
clone size: .

CDR3 protein: CASSQTGASGNTIYF
CDR3 DNA: TGTGCCAGCAGCCAAACAGGGGCCTCTGGAAACACCATATATTTT
D gene: TRBD1
J gene: TRBJ1-3
V gene: TRBV3-1
clone size: many

CDR3 protein: CALGLAGGRDDNEQFF
CDR3 DNA: TGTGCCTTGGGGCTAGCGGGAGGCCGAGACGACAATGAGCAGTTCTTC
D gene: TRBD2
J gene: TRBJ2-1
V gene: TRBV10-3
clone size: few

CDR3 protein: CASSVISGANVLTF
CDR3 DNA: TGTGCCAGCAGTGTGATCTCTGGGGCCAACGTCCTGACTTTC
D gene: .
J gene: TRBJ2-6
V gene: TRBV6-2/TRBV6-3
clone size: many

CDR3 protein: CASSLKRSTEAFF
CDR3 DNA: TGTGCCAGCAGCTTAAAACGGAGCACTGAAGCTTTCTTT
D gene: .
J gene: TRBJ1-1
V gene: TRBV7-3
clone size: many

CDR3 protein: CASSLTGYAAKNIQYF
CDR3 DNA: TGTGCCAGCAGCTTAACAGGGTATGCAGCCAAAAACATTCAGTACTTC
D gene: .
J gene: TRBJ2-4
V gene: TRBV5-6
clone size: .

CDR3 protein: CASSLPATNTEAFF
CDR3 DNA: TGCGCCAGCAGCTTGCCAGCCACGAACACTGAAGCTTTCTTT
D gene: .
J gene: TRBJ1-1
V gene: TRBV5-1
clone size: many

CDR3 protein: CASNQGLETQYF
CDR3 DNA: TGTGCCAGCAACCAGGGTTTGGAGACCCAGTACTTC
D gene: .
J gene: TRBJ2-5
V gene: TRBV5-5
clone size: few

CDR3 protein: CASSKQGNAYEQYF
CDR3 DNA: TGTGCCAGCAGCAAACAGGGGAATGCCTACGAGCAGTACTTC
D gene: TRBD1
J gene: TRBJ2-7
V gene: TRBV12-3/TRBV12-4
clone size: .

CDR3 protein: CASSPRTGGRDNSPLHF
CDR3 DNA: TGTGCCAGCAGTCCGAGGACAGGGGGCCGGGATAATTCACCCCTCCACTTT
D gene: TRBD1
J gene: TRBJ1-6
V gene: TRBV28
clone size: few

CDR3 protein: CASSVDVAGVGDTQYF
CDR3 DNA: TGTGCCAGCAGCGTAGACGTAGCGGGGGTAGGAGATACGCAGTATTTT
D gene: TRBD2
J gene: TRBJ2-3
V gene: TRBV9
clone size: .

CDR3 protein: CASSLNRGLGNQPQHF
CDR3 DNA: TGTGCCAGCAGCTTGAATCGGGGGCTCGGCAATCAGCCCCAGCATTTT
D gene: .
J gene: TRBJ1-5
V gene: TRBV5-6
clone size: .

CDR3 protein: CASSDGTARVPLHF
CDR3 DNA: TGTGCCAGTAGCGACGGGACAGCAAGGGTACCCCTCCACTTT
D gene: TRBD1
J gene: TRBJ1-6
V gene: TRBV19
clone size: .

CDR3 protein: CASSQGQGAFFGYTF
CDR3 DNA: TGTGCCAGCAGCCAAGGACAGGGGGCGTTTTTCGGCTACACCTTC
D gene: TRBD1
J gene: TRBJ1-2
V gene: TRBV4-2
clone size: .

CDR3 protein: CSVEAGTNEQYF
CDR3 DNA: TGCAGCGTTGAAGCCGGGACAAACGAGCAGTACTTC
D gene: .
J gene: TRBJ2-7
V gene: TRBV29-1
clone size: many

CDR3 protein: CASSRLLTGAGDTQYF
CDR3 DNA: TGTGCCAGCTCACGCCTCTTGACAGGGGCCGGGGATACGCAGTATTTT
D gene: TRBD1
J gene: TRBJ2-3
V gene: TRBV18
clone size: many

CDR3 protein: CASASGSSYEQYF
CDR3 DNA: TGTGCCAGCGCCAGCGGATCGTCCTACGAGCAGTACTTC
D gene: .
J gene: TRBJ2-7
V gene: TRBV19
clone size: few

CDR3 protein: CASSPSLAGDLGELFF
CDR3 DNA: TGTGCCAGCAGTCCGTCGCTAGCGGGAGACCTCGGGGAGCTGTTTTTT
D gene: TRBD2
J gene: TRBJ2-2
V gene: TRBV27
clone size: .

CDR3 protein: CSVNQGRTTAFF
CDR3 DNA: TGCAGTGTAAATCAGGGGCGTACCACGGCTTTCTTT
D gene: .
J gene: TRBJ1-1
V gene: TRBV20-1
clone size: many

CDR3 protein: CASSPPGGLHYNEQFF
CDR3 DNA: TGTGCCAGCAGCCCACCCGGGGGGCTCCACTACAATGAGCAGTTCTTC
D gene: .
J gene: TRBJ2-1
V gene: TRBV9
clone size: many

CDR3 protein: CASSLGQGARGNTIYF
CDR3 DNA: TGCGCCAGCAGCTTGGGGCAGGGGGCTAGAGGAAACACCATATATTTT
D gene: TRBD1
J gene: TRBJ1-3
V gene: TRBV5-1
clone size: few

CDR3 protein: CASSHRGGSGNEQFF
CDR3 DNA: TGTGCCAGCAGCCATAGGGGGGGCTCGGGCAATGAGCAGTTCTTC
D gene: .
J gene: TRBJ2-1
V gene: TRBV11-3
clone size: many

CDR3 protein: CASSIAGGVDTQYF
CDR3 DNA: TGTGCCAGTAGTATAGCCGGGGGAGTGGATACGCAGTATTTT
D gene: .
J gene: TRBJ2-3
V gene: TRBV19
clone size: few

CDR3 protein: CASSLGTSGGAGTQYF
CDR3 DNA: TGTGCCAGCAGTTTAGGGACTAGCGGGGGGGCCGGGACGCAGTATTTT
D gene: TRBD2
J gene: TRBJ2-3
V gene: TRBV27
clone size: few

CDR3 protein: CASSEGSGNNQPQHF
CDR3 DNA: TGTGCCAGCAGTGAGGGATCAGGGAATAACCAGCCCCAGCATTTT
D gene: .
J gene: TRBJ1-5
V gene: TRBV2
clone size: many

CDR3 protein: CASSYSGGPYEQYF
CDR3 DNA: TGTGCCAGCAGTTACTCAGGGGGGCCCTACGAGCAGTACTTC
D gene: .
J gene: TRBJ2-7
V gene: TRBV6-5
clone size: .

CDR3 protein: CASSQPPTWRILSYEQYF
CDR3 DNA: TGTGCCAGCAGCCAGCCGCCTACGTGGCGGATTCTCTCCTACGAGCAGTACTTC
D gene: .
J gene: TRBJ2-7
V gene: TRBV28
clone size: many

CDR3 protein: CASRLGEQNEQFF
CDR3 DNA: TGTGCCAGCAGATTAGGGGAACAAAATGAGCAGTTCTTC
D gene: .
J gene: TRBJ2-1
V gene: TRBV5-5
clone size: many

CDR3 protein: CSAKEGGPQHF
CDR3 DNA: TGCAGTGCTAAAGAGGGCGGGCCCCAGCATTTT
D gene: .
J gene: TRBJ1-5
V gene: TRBV20-1
clone size: many

CDR3 protein: CASSQLGASTDTQYF
CDR3 DNA: TGTGCCAGCAGCCAACTCGGGGCAAGCACAGATACGCAGTATTTT
D gene: .
J gene: TRBJ2-3
V gene: TRBV3-1
clone size: many

CDR3 protein: CASSQGWRGGETQYF
CDR3 DNA: TGCGCCAGCAGCCAAGGGTGGAGGGGCGGAGAGACCCAGTACTTC
D gene: .
J gene: TRBJ2-5
V gene: TRBV4-1
clone size: few

CDR3 protein: CASSQEVQGRFYEQYF
CDR3 DNA: TGCGCCAGCAGCCAAGAAGTACAGGGGAGGTTCTACGAGCAGTACTTC
D gene: .
J gene: TRBJ2-7
V gene: TRBV4-1
clone size: few

CDR3 protein: CASSLVGDTLQTGYTF
CDR3 DNA: TGTGCCAGCAGCTTAGTAGGGGACACACTCCAGACTGGCTACACCTTC
D gene: .
J gene: TRBJ1-2
V gene: TRBV12-3/TRBV12-4
clone size: few

CDR3 protein: CASGSRDSETQYF
CDR3 DNA: TGTGCCAGCGGAAGCCGGGACAGCGAGACCCAGTACTTC
D gene: TRBD1
J gene: TRBJ2-5
V gene: TRBV2
clone size: few

CDR3 protein: CASSHPEGTDTQYF
CDR3 DNA: TGCGCCAGCAGCCACCCCGAGGGGACAGATACGCAGTATTTT
D gene: .
J gene: TRBJ2-3
V gene: TRBV4-1
clone size: .

CDR3 protein: CASRIAGGGVDTQYF
CDR3 DNA: TGTGCCAGCAGAATAGCGGGAGGCGGAGTGGATACGCAGTATTTT
D gene: TRBD2
J gene: TRBJ2-3
V gene: TRBV27
clone size: many

CDR3 protein: CASSLAANSYNEQFF
CDR3 DNA: TGTGCCAGCAGCTTAGCCGCGAACTCCTACAATGAGCAGTTCTTC
D gene: .
J gene: TRBJ2-1
V gene: TRBV7-2
clone size: many

CDR3 protein: CASSQKTHRNEQFF
CDR3 DNA: TGTGCCAGCAGCCAGAAGACGCATAGGAATGAGCAGTTCTTC
D gene: .
J gene: TRBJ2-1
V gene: TRBV3-1
clone size: many

CDR3 protein: CASSENRVSTEAFF
CDR3 DNA: TGCGCCAGCAGTGAGAACAGGGTGAGCACTGAAGCTTTCTTT
D gene: .
J gene: TRBJ1-1
V gene: TRBV10-2
clone size: many

CDR3 protein: CASSLERDRLEQFF
CDR3 DNA: TGTGCCAGCAGCTTAGAAAGGGACAGGCTTGAGCAGTTCTTC
D gene: TRBD1
J gene: TRBJ2-1
V gene: TRBV7-9
clone size: few